This entry lists 17 T cell receptor beta chains sequenced from one sample in a study of shared clonotypes between healthy human individuals. Profiled with immunoSEQ multiplex PCR; TCRdb holds only in-frame clones, not every one. Seen here are 1,500,000 or so clones, about 96% observed once, and the top ten hold roughly 1.2%. Specimen: naive CD4+ T cells sorted from blood. The subset here: CD45RA+ positively selected. The origin of the receptors is a man younger than 40 in good health.

The chain combines TRBV2 with TRBJ2-2, with D maybe TRBD2 (6 bases). Germline CDR1 and CDR2: SNHLY and FYNNEI. Deletions cut 2 bases from V and 4 bases from J, with 20 bases between. This CDR3 is 18 amino acids long. CDR3 region: CASSETLGRLGPTGELFF. The CDR3 DNA follows: TGTGCCAGCAGTGAAACCCTGGGGAGGTTAGGGCCCACCGGGGAGCTGTTTTTT.

This rearrangement joins TRBV7-3 to TRBJ2-7, with D unclear. Germline-derived CDR1 and CDR2 are SGHTA and FQGTGA. V lost 1 base, J lost 7 bases, and 11 bases lay in between. CDR3 length equals 13 residues. The CDR3 spells CASSLMTGWEQYF. CDR3 DNA: TGTGCCAGCAGCTTAATGACGGGCTGGGAGCAGTACTTC.

The chain uses TRBV20-1 and TRBJ2-1; no reliable D call. V gave up 2 bases and J gave up 9 bases, with 8 bases separating them. Germline assignment: CDR1 DFQATT and CDR2 SNEGSKA (reference sequence). CDR3 length: 11 residues. CDR3 sequence (DNA): TGCAGTGCTAGACTAGACGGTGAGCAGTTCTTC. This translates into CSARLDGEQFF.

V and J are TRBV14 and TRBJ2-5; D unresolved. In germline, CDR1 is SGHDN, CDR2 FVKESK. The CDR3 has 17 residues. The V end lost 0 bases, the J end lost 0 bases, and 14 bases lay between the germline ends. The CDR3 DNA follows: TGTGCCAGCAGCCAAGACGGGCCTAGTTCGTACCAAGAGACCCAGTACTTC. This encodes CASSQDGPSSYQETQYF.

The J gene is TRBJ1-1, the V gene TRBV30, with TRBD1 as a possible D gene (5 bases). Germline values: CDR1 GTSNPN, CDR2 SVGIG (reference sequence). Deletions cut 3 bases from V and 10 bases from J, with 21 bases between. The CDR3 is 14 amino acids. The CDR3 bases are TGTGCCTGGAGGATTAAGGGTGGGGCCTCCGGAGCTTTCTTT. Amino acid sequence: CAWRIKGGASGAFF. The complete variable domain, with remaining parts taken from reference TRBV30 and TRBJ1-1, reads SQTIHQWPATLVQPVGSPLSLECTVEGTSNPNLYWYRQAAGRGLQLLFYSVGIGQISSEVPQNLSASRPQDRQFILSSKKLLLSDSGFYLCAWRIKGGASGAFFGQGTRLTVV.

The genes are TRBV5-1 and TRBJ1-1; D not resolved. This CDR3 has 14 amino acids. Germline CDR1 reads SGHRS; CDR2 reads YFSETQ. Trimming removed 5 bases from V and 5 bases from J, with 16 bases in between. CDR3 nucleotides: TGCGCCAGCAGTGCCAGCGGATTGGGGACTGAAGCTTTCTTT. Its protein is CASSASGLGTEAFF.

The J gene is TRBJ2-2, the V gene TRBV11-3; unclear D gene. In germline, CDR1 is SGHNT, CDR2 YENEEA. V was pared by 0 bases and J by 6 bases, with 5 bases between. This CDR3 spans 13 amino acids. CDR3 protein: CASSLDPPGELFF. DNA of the CDR3: TGTGCCAGCAGCTTAGATCCCCCCGGGGAGCTGTTTTTT.

The chain is built from TRBV6-6 and TRBJ2-1; D is uncertain. The CDR3 runs 12 residues. Looked up from germline, CDR1 is MNHNY and CDR2 is SVGAGI (reference sequence). The V and J ends lost 6 bases and 10 bases respectively, with 13 bases between them. The CDR3 is CASSRRAEEQFF. Here the CDR3 DNA reads TGTGCCAGCAGCAGGCGCGCGGAAGAGCAGTTCTTC.

Only one count was recorded for this clone. This chain connects TRBV29-1 to TRBJ1-1; 7 bases are shared with TRBD1. Germline CDR1 SQVTM, CDR2 ANQGSEA. The CDR3 loop spans 13 amino acids. V was pared by 5 bases and J by 3 bases, with 6 bases of the junction left unmatched. The DNA for the CDR3 is TGCAGCGTTCATGGGACAGAACACACTGAAGCTTTCTTT. Translated: CSVHGTEHTEAFF.

This rearrangement joins TRBV6-4 to TRBJ2-3, with 13 positions matching TRBD2. The CDR3 has 16 amino acids. Germline-derived CDR1 and CDR2 are MRHNA and SNTAGT. The V and J ends lost 10 bases and 1 base, in that order; junction bases with no gene match: 8. The CDR3 region has the DNA TGTGCCATCAGGACTAGCGGGAGACCTGGCACAGATACGCAGTATTTT. Translation: CAIRTSGRPGTDTQYF.

The chain links TRBV5-1 to TRBJ2-1; D uncertain. The CDR3 consists of 14 residues. The V end lost 4 bases, the J end lost 5 bases, and 13 bases lay between the germline ends. Germline CDR1 is SGHRS and CDR2 is YFSETQ. The CDR3 bases are TGCGCCAGCAGCCGGATCTTAGTAGACAATGAGCAGTTCTTC. The encoded protein is CASSRILVDNEQFF.

This chain uses TRBV9 with TRBJ1-4; no clear D gene. With 4 bases removed from V and 6 bases from J, the gap between germline ends came to 16 bases. CDR1 is SGDLS and CDR2 is YYNGEE in the germline V gene. The CDR3 contains 15 residues. The CDR3 DNA is TGTGCCAGCAGCCAAGTCCCGGATACTTATGAAAAACTGTTTTTT. As protein: CASSQVPDTYEKLFF.

Comment on this clone: Additional DNA sequences in this sample encode the identical CDR3. This chain joins TRBV5-1 and TRBJ2-7; D remains ambiguous. V dropped 2 bases and J dropped 5 bases, with 8 bases sitting between them. CDR1 and CDR2 from the germline V gene are SGHRS and YFSETQ. The CDR3 loop spans 12 amino acids. The CDR3 DNA follows: TGCGCCAGCAGCTTCCCGGGCGACGAGCAGTACTTC. It translates to CASSFPGDEQYF.

This chain connects TRBV14 to TRBJ2-2, with D possibly being TRBD1 or TRBD2 (6 bases each). The CDR3 extends over 20 amino acids. Per the germline V gene, CDR1 is SGHDN and CDR2 is FVKESK. V lost 1 base and J lost 4, with 25 bases in between. The CDR3 nucleotides read TGTGCCAGCAGCCAAGGGGTGTGGGGGGCGCCGCGTCGGAGCACCGGGGAGCTGTTTTTT. Amino acids: CASSQGVWGAPRRSTGELFF.

The chain uses TRBV19 and TRBJ2-5; D not certain. Germline V gene sequence: CDR1 LNHDA, CDR2 SQIVND (reference sequence). This CDR3 contains 13 residues. The V end lost 0 bases, the J end lost 2 bases, and 4 bases lay between the germline ends. The CDR3 sequence is CASSIDSQETQYF. CDR3 nucleotides: TGTGCCAGTAGTATAGACAGTCAAGAGACCCAGTACTTC.

The chain combines TRBV5-8 with TRBJ1-5; D not certain. With 1 base removed from V and 6 bases from J, the gap between germline ends came to 11 bases. In germline, CDR1 is SGHTS, CDR2 YDEGEE. There are 14 residues in the CDR3. CDR3 sequence reads: CASSLTPVVQPQHF. The CDR3 coding sequence is TGTGCCAGCAGCTTGACCCCAGTGGTTCAGCCCCAGCATTTT.

CDR3 loop: CASRSRQGSGETQYF. CDR3 nucleotides: TGTGCCAGTAGGAGCCGACAGGGCTCGGGGGAGACCCAGTACTTC. This chain joins TRBV19 and TRBJ2-5; 7 bases fit TRBD1. Trimming took 6 bases from V and 5 from J; bases not matched to a gene: 12. This CDR3 region has 15 residues. The V gene's germline CDR1 is LNHDA and CDR2 SQIVND (reference sequence).